The 21 T cell receptor beta chains listed next were all sequenced from one sample in a study of T cell responses to AZD1222 COVID-19 vaccine. Here immunoSEQ multiplex PCR was the method, and the copy in TCRdb shows in-frame clones only, minus some. The sample gives about 160,000 clones, around 95% of which show up once; around 1.3% is in the top ten. Sequenced material: peripheral blood, taken on day 0 of AZD1222 vaccination. The receptors derive from an adult in good health.

The chain recombines TRBV4-1 with TRBJ2-5; 10 nucleotides align to TRBD1. The V gene end was trimmed by 1 base and the J gene end by 8 bases; junction bases not matched to a gene: 13. Germline V gene data show CDR1 as MGHRA and CDR2 as YSYEKL. The CDR3 has 17 amino acids. The DNA of the CDR3 is TGCGCCAGCAGCCAAGGAGGGGGACAGGGGTCCGTTGCAACCCAGTACTTC. This gives the protein CASSQGGGQGSVATQYF.

In DNA, the CDR3 is TGTGCCAGCAGTTACTTCCGCGGGGGAGACAATGAGCAGTTCTTC. Protein sequence: CASSYFRGGDNEQFF. The chain has TRBV6-5 and TRBJ2-1; 7 nucleotides agree with TRBD2. Germline values: CDR1 MNHEY, CDR2 SVGAGI. The CDR3 runs to 15 residues. Trimming took 1 base from V and 5 from J; bases not matched to a gene: 5.

V gene TRBV6-5 combines with J gene TRBJ1-5; D perhaps matches TRBD1 (5 bases). CDR3 length: 14 residues. Germline assignment: CDR1 MNHEY and CDR2 SVGAGI. Trimming cost V 0 bases and J 4 bases, with 7 bases left between them. CDR3 bases: TGTGCCAGCAGTTACTCGAAGGGGAATCAGCCCCAGCATTTT. It specifies CASSYSKGNQPQHF.

The CDR3 is CASSVTGINEQYV. CDR3 DNA: TGTGCCAGCAGCGTGACAGGGATCAATGAGCAGTACGTC. This chain joins TRBV5-4 and TRBJ2-7; TRBD1 matches 7 bases. This CDR3 contains 13 residues. Losses at the gene ends were 4 bases for V and 7 bases for J; bases not matched to a gene: 8. Germline-derived CDR1 and CDR2 are SGHNT and YYREEE (reference sequence).

The chain couples TRBV7-7 to TRBJ2-5; D possibly corresponds to TRBD2 (6 bases). Looked up from germline, CDR1 is SSHAT and CDR2 is FNYEAQ (reference sequence). CDR3 size: 14 residues. V lost 5 bases, J lost 5 bases, and 15 bases lay in between. The DNA of the CDR3 is TGTGCCAGCAGCCTACGGGACTTGGGGGAGACCCAGTACTTC. This gives the protein CASSLRDLGETQYF. Drawing the rest from reference TRBV7-7 and TRBJ2-5, the complete variable domain is GAGVSQSPRYKVTKRGQDVTLRCDPISSHATLYWYQQALGQGPEFLTYFNYEAQPDKSGLPSDRFSAERPEGSISTLTIQRTEQRDSAMYRCASSLRDLGETQYFGPGTRLLVL.

The chain combines TRBV6-1 with TRBJ1-5, with D unclear. Looked up from germline, CDR1 is MNHNS and CDR2 is SASEGT. This CDR3 is built from 14 residues. Trimming shortened V by 2 bases and J by 9 bases, and 14 bases separated the two germline ends. As DNA, the CDR3 is TGTGCCAGCAGTGAACTGAGGAGGGCTGGGCCCCAGCATTTT. It specifies CASSELRRAGPQHF.

The J gene is TRBJ2-7, the V gene TRBV4-1, with 7 positions matching TRBD2. The CDR3 spans 14 residues. Trimming removed 4 bases from V and 3 bases from J; junction bases left unmatched: 6. The germline gives CDR1 MGHRA, CDR2 YSYEKL. For the CDR3, the DNA is TGCGCCAGCAGCCGTGCGGCGGGGGACTACGAGCAGTACGTC. It is translated as CASSRAAGDYEQYV.

The chain combines TRBV7-9 with TRBJ1-5, with 10 bases that match TRBD1. The CDR3 extends over 18 amino acids. CDR1 and CDR2 (germline): SEHNR, FQNEAQ (reference sequence). J gave up 1 base and V 1 base, and 7 bases lay outside the gene matches. Written as DNA, the CDR3 is TGTGCCAGCAGCTTAGGGGGGACAGGGGCGCCCAGCAATCAGCCCCAGCATTTT. Translating gives CASSLGGTGAPSNQPQHF.

This chain links TRBV28 with TRBJ1-5; no definite D call. Germline-derived CDR1 and CDR2 are MDHEN and SYDVKM. V was shortened by 6 bases and J by 3 bases, with 9 bases between the two germline ends. The CDR3 runs 13 residues. Here the CDR3 reads CASSLRPNQPQHF. Here the CDR3 DNA reads TGTGCCAGCAGCCTGAGGCCCAATCAGCCCCAGCATTTT.

This clone appeared a single time. The CDR3 protein is CASSRTSGLETQYF. In DNA form, the CDR3 reads TGTGCCAGCAGCCGGACTAGCGGGTTAGAGACCCAGTACTTC. This chain connects TRBV3-1 (or the pseudogene TRBV3-2) to TRBJ2-5, with TRBD2 identical over 11 bases. Losses at the gene ends were 4 bases for V and 4 bases for J; bases not matched to a gene: 2. CDR1 and CDR2 from the germline V gene are LGHDT and YNNKEL (reference sequence). The CDR3 has 14 residues.

The chain joins TRBV5-1 to TRBJ1-6; D is unresolved. The CDR3 has 15 amino acids. With 5 bases removed from V and 0 bases from J, the gap between germline ends came to 9 bases. The germline V gene has CDR1 SGHRS and CDR2 YFSETQ. The CDR3 region is CASRPASSYNSPLHF. The CDR3 nucleotides are TGCGCCAGCAGGCCGGCGAGCTCCTATAATTCACCCCTCCACTTT.

The chain has TRBV19 and TRBJ1-2; 10 bases are shared with TRBD1. The CDR3 is 13 residues long. Per the germline V gene, CDR1 is LNHDA and CDR2 is SQIVND (reference sequence). With 3 bases clipped from V and 6 bases from J, the junction kept 1 base outside the gene matches. CDR3 loop: CASSIDRGHGYTF. The CDR3 region has the DNA TGTGCCAGTAGTATCGACAGGGGGCATGGCTACACCTTC.

This sequence joins TRBV28 and TRBJ1-5; no definite D call. Germline CDR1 MDHEN, CDR2 SYDVKM. The CDR3 sequence is 12 residues long. V dropped 3 bases and J dropped 5 bases, with 5 bases sitting between them. The CDR3 sequence is CASSFGHQPQHF. CDR3 DNA: TGTGCCAGCAGTTTCGGCCATCAGCCCCAGCATTTT. Full variable domain (rest looked up from reference TRBV28 and TRBJ1-5): DVKVTQSSRYLVKRTGEKVFLECVQDMDHENMFWYRQDPGLGLRLIYFSYDVKMKEKGDIPEGYSVSREKKERFSLILESASTNQTSMYLCASSFGHQPQHFGDGTRLSIL.

This rearrangement joins TRBV10-3 to TRBJ2-5; 8 nucleotides align to TRBD1. V lost 5 bases and J lost 4; bases outside the gene matches: 3. The CDR3 is 13 amino acids. Germline V gene lookup returns CDR1 ENHRY and CDR2 SYGVKD. Here the CDR3 DNA reads TGTGCCATCAGTAGGACAGGGCCAGAGACCCAGTACTTC. It is translated as CAISRTGPETQYF.

The rearrangement joins TRBV12-3 or TRBV12-4 to TRBJ1-1, with TRBD1 matching 7 bases. This CDR3 is 13 amino acids long. V lost 5 bases and J lost 5; bases outside the gene matches: 5. The CDR3 DNA reads as TGTGCCAGCAGTCGACAGGGCCGAACTGAAGCTTTCTTT. Its translation: CASSRQGRTEAFF.

This clone turned up a few times. The chain links TRBV19 to TRBJ2-3; the D gene is possibly TRBD1 (6 bases). V was cut by 6 bases and J by 3 bases, with 13 bases left in between. The V gene's germline CDR1 is LNHDA and CDR2 SQIVND (reference sequence). The CDR3 consists of 14 residues. The CDR3 reads CASSTTGWTDTQYF. Here the CDR3 DNA reads TGTGCCAGTAGCACTACAGGGTGGACAGATACGCAGTATTTT.

The chain combines TRBV5-4 with TRBJ1-2; D is perhaps TRBD1 (5 bases). This CDR3 has 15 residues. Germline CDR1 and CDR2: SGHNT and YYREEE (reference sequence). Deletions cut 0 bases from V and 7 bases from J, with 16 bases between. The CDR3 coding sequence is TGTGCCAGCAGCTTGGCCGGAGGGGCTAGTGGTGGCTACACCTTC. Protein: CASSLAGGASGGYTF.

V usage is TRBV7-8 and J usage is TRBJ2-7; a weak D match, TRBD2 (5 bases). The V and J ends lost 5 bases and 2 bases respectively, with 16 bases between them. Germline V gene sequence: CDR1 SGHVS, CDR2 FQNEAQ. The CDR3 totals 15 residues. The CDR3, as DNA: TGTGCCAGCAGCCCCGAGGAGGCATATACCTACGAGCAGTACGTC. Translation: CASSPEEAYTYEQYV.

The rearrangement joins TRBV10-3 to TRBJ1-1; D is undetermined. With 6 bases removed from V and 2 bases from J, the gap between germline ends came to 7 bases. The germline CDR1 and CDR2 sequences are ENHRY and SYGVKD. This CDR3 has 12 amino acids. The CDR3 loop is CAIRADNTEAFF. The CDR3, as DNA: TGTGCCATCAGGGCAGATAACACTGAAGCTTTCTTT.

The CDR3 reads CASSERGLGVSNQPQHF. In DNA, the CDR3 is TGTGCCAGCAGTGAACGAGGGTTGGGAGTTAGCAATCAGCCCCAGCATTTT. The chain employs TRBV6-1 and TRBJ1-5; D gene ambiguous. CDR1 and CDR2 (germline): MNHNS, SASEGT. CDR3 length: 17 amino acids. The V end lost 2 bases, the J end lost 0 bases, and 14 bases lay between the germline ends.

The V gene is TRBV6-5, the J gene TRBJ1-5; TRBD1 matches at 9 bases. V lost 10 bases and J lost 3; bases outside the gene matches: 10. CDR3 length: 15 amino acids. Germline loops: CDR1 MNHEY, CDR2 SVGAGI. Here the CDR3 reads CATIPGQGANQPQHF. CDR3 in DNA: TGTGCCACTATCCCGGGACAGGGTGCCAATCAGCCCCAGCATTTT.